A selection of T cell receptor beta chains follows, all from one sample in a study of CD8+CD57+ T cells in acquired aplastic anemia. TCRdb passed the reads through MiXCR, listing each CDR3 protein once. The table shows roughly 180,000 distinct CDR3 sequences, with over 60% occurring only once. Material: sorted CD4+, CD8+, or CD8+CD57+ T cells (not recorded which) from PBMCs. The source of these receptors is a human donor with severe aplastic anemia or a healthy control (not recorded which). The CDR3 runs from the conserved cysteine through the conserved F or W. A D gene is named only where the DNA matches it firmly. Clone size is given for some rows only: seen once, a few or many times, or a class if the clone is expanded.

v_gene,abundance,j_gene,len,d_gene,CDR3aa,CDR3nt
TRBV7-9,-,TRBJ2-1,12,-,CASFEKSDEQFF,TGTGCCAGCTTTGAGAAGTCCGATGAGCAGTTCTTC
TRBV24-1,-,TRBJ1-2,13,-,CATSGWGDHGYTF,TGTGCCACCAGTGGTTGGGGGGACCATGGCTACACCTTC
TRBV6-4,many,TRBJ2-3,15,TRBD2,CASRPTSGGTDTQYF,TGTGCCAGCAGACCGACTAGCGGGGGCACAGATACGCAGTATTTT
TRBV9,-,TRBJ1-2,14,TRBD1,CASSVTQGDYGYTF,TGTGCCAGCAGCGTTACCCAGGGGGACTATGGCTACACCTTC
TRBV24-1,-,TRBJ2-2,15,-,CATSDPKRGTGELFF,TGTGCCACCAGTGACCCTAAGCGAGGTACCGGGGAGCTGTTTTTT
TRBV19,-,TRBJ2-7,14,TRBD2,CASSIQLASYEQYF,TGTGCCAGTAGTATCCAACTAGCGAGCTACGAGCAGTACTTC
TRBV6-4,-,TRBJ2-7,14,TRBD1,CASSTGTGYYEQYF,TGTGCCAGCAGTACCGGGACAGGGTACTACGAGCAGTACTTC
TRBV20-1,-,TRBJ2-7,14,-,CSASMGGASYEQYF,TGCAGTGCTAGCATGGGGGGGGCCTCCTACGAGCAGTACTTC
TRBV12-3/TRBV12-4,-,TRBJ1-6,12,-,CASSLARSPLHF,TGTGCCAGCAGTTTAGCGCGGTCACCCCTCCACTTT
TRBV19,-,TRBJ1-1,11,-,CASSPSVGAFF,TGTGCCAGTAGCCCTTCAGTGGGAGCTTTCTTT
TRBV7-8,-,TRBJ1-6,14,-,CASSPEDYNSPLHF,TGTGCCAGCAGCCCGGAGGATTATAATTCACCCCTCCACTTT
TRBV6-9,-,TRBJ1-4,11,-,CASSYFEKLFF,TGTGCCAGCAGTTACTTTGAAAAACTGTTTTTT
TRBV19,few,TRBJ1-6,13,-,CASSPTGVSPLHF,TGTGCCAGTAGTCCTACGGGAGTTTCACCCCTCCACTTT
TRBV19,-,TRBJ2-6,16,-,CASSMPRGYGANVLTF,TGTGCCAGTAGTATGCCTAGGGGGTATGGGGCCAACGTCCTGACTTTC
TRBV6-4,few,TRBJ2-3,14,TRBD1,CASTTGSLHFTQYF,TGTGCCAGTACGACAGGGTCCCTTCATTTTACGCAGTATTTT